This T cell receptor beta chain was observed in a study of control samples from healthy donors and cancer patients (TCRdb year 2020). The receptor library was made with the immunoSEQ multiplex PCR assay. TCRdb stores this immuneACCESS table with in-frame sequences only. Part of the clones is absent; in the studies checked, under half of the shortfall reflects unresolved V genes, and no reason is known for the rest. This sample is represented by some 90,000 clones; roughly nine tenths of them were singletons. 0.85% to 1% of the sample rests with the top ten. Remarks on this clone: Its antigen remains unidentified. No qualities accompany the bases; no much larger clone lies one base away.

The CDR1 and CDR2 encoded by the germline V gene are KGHSH and LQKENI. V loses 4 bases of germline sequence and J loses 6 bases, and the interval between the two ends is 22 bases. The CDR3 covers 16 residues, taking in both the cysteine and the phenylalanine. Of all the DNA, just the CDR3 is kept, 48 bases in frame from base 1. The sample comprised blood. The V and J genes are TRBV18 and TRBJ2-7; the D gene is perhaps TRBD1 or TRBD2, as each covers 8 bases. The TCR sequence derives from a woman in her 30s in good health. Read as DNA, the sequence is TGTGCCAGCTCACAGAGCGGACAGGGACTAGTCCGCGAGCAGTACTTC. Translated, this is CASSQSGQGLVREQYF.